This TCR beta chain came from a study of response to subunit inactivated influenza vaccine. Whole-study findings and limits: That few new T cells are recruited by each seasonal influenza vaccination was the authors' suggestion.

V was trimmed by 1 base and J by 10 bases, leaving 8 bases between them. Germline V lookup: CDR1 LGHDT, CDR2 YNNKEL (reference sequence). This CDR3 comprises 12 residues. This clonotype has only a few counts. The antigen is not known. Via MiXCR, TCRdb re-called the RT-PCR reads, giving one row per CDR3 protein. The data show about 780,000 distinct CDR3 sequences, with roughly 18% seen just once and approximately 10% held by the top ten. This receptor was identified in a man over 45 who received an inactivated influenza vaccine. The source was PBMCs from blood, collected more than 4 days after vaccination. This rearrangement joins TRBV3-1 to TRBJ2-1; D unclear. CDR3 loop: CASSQGSREQFF. CDR3 nucleotides: TGTGCCAGCAGCCAAGGTAGCAGGGAGCAGTTCTTC.